A single sample is the source of the 4 T cell receptor beta chains below, sequenced in a study of blood T cells in healthy people across ages (dated by TCRdb to between 2015 and 2016). The method behind the library was 5' RACE. These reads were obtained on an Illumina HiSeq 2500. A second PCR of about 7 to 12 cycles was run with a J-beta primer mix and a sample-barcoded 5' primer. TCRdb reprocessing: public reads trimmed at Q25 with fastp, clones called with MiXCR, in-frame beta chains kept. Rows merge per CDR3 protein into single entries with the most common DNA and genes. The sample table records roughly 1 million distinct CDR3 sequences; about 23% of these occur just once. The biggest ten clones account for 0.65% to 0.95% of the sample. This sample was shared with a second study, whose subject was T cells of mothers and their children.

Material: blood. These receptors came from a girl aged 2-15 years in good health.

The CDR3 DNA follows: TGCGCCAGCAGGGAGAGGGGGACTAATGAAAAACTGTTTTTT. Translating gives CASRERGTNEKLFF. The chain links TRBV5-1 to TRBJ1-4, with TRBD1 as a possible D gene (6 bases). The CDR3 totals 14 residues. V lost 5 bases to trimming and J lost 2 bases, with 10 bases between them. Germline assignment: CDR1 SGHRS and CDR2 YFSETQ.

In its sample, this clonotype was seen a few times. V usage is TRBV29-1 and J usage is TRBJ2-5; D uncertain. This CDR3 is 13 amino acids long. Trimming took off 7 bases at V and 0 bases at J, with 12 bases between the two ends. CDR1 SQVTM and CDR2 ANQGSEA come from the germline V gene. CDR3: CSADFRYQETQYF. The CDR3 DNA sequence: TGCAGCGCCGATTTCCGGTACCAAGAGACCCAGTACTTC.

This clonotype was seen only a few times. This rearrangement joins TRBV29-1 to TRBJ2-2, with no clear D. This CDR3 contains 16 residues. Trimming removed 6 bases at V and 1 base at J, with 18 bases between. Germline V gene lookup returns CDR1 SQVTM and CDR2 ANQGSEA. CDR3 loop: CSVHPPETGNTGELFF. The DNA of the CDR3 is TGCAGCGTCCACCCTCCTGAGACGGGGAACACCGGGGAGCTGTTTTTT.

The V and J genes are TRBV9 and TRBJ2-1; possible D gene TRBD2, 6 bases. Germline lookup yields CDR1 SGDLS and CDR2 YYNGEE. This CDR3 contains 15 residues. With 4 bases removed from V and 5 bases from J, the gap between germline ends came to 16 bases. The CDR3 is CASSNSGTPHNEQFF. The CDR3, as DNA: TGTGCCAGCAGCAACTCCGGGACTCCCCACAATGAGCAGTTCTTC.